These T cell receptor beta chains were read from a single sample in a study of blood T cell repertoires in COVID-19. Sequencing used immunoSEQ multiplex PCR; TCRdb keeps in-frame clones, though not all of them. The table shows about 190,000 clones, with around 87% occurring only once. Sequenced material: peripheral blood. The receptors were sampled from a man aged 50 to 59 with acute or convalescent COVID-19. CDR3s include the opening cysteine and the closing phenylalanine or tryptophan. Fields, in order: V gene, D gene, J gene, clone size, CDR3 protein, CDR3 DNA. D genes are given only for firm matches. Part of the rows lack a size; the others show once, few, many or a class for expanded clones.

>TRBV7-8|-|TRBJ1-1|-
CASSLVAGMNTEAFF
TGTGCCAGCAGCTTAGTGGCGGGGATGAACACTGAAGCTTTCTTT
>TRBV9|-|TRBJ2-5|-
CASSTGYGETQYF
TGTGCCAGCAGTACAGGGTACGGGGAGACCCAGTACTTC
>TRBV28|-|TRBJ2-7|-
CASKRQAPSYEQYF
TGTGCCAGCAAGAGACAGGCCCCCTCCTACGAGCAGTACTTC
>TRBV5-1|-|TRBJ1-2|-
CASSSFGGSNYGYTF
TGCGCCAGCAGCTCCTTCGGGGGATCTAACTATGGCTACACCTTC
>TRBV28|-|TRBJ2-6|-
CASRRRGAGTGANVLTF
TGTGCCAGCAGGCGACGGGGGGCTGGGACTGGGGCCAACGTCCTGACTTTC
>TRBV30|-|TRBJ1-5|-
CAWSVPGGDHQPQHF
TGTGCCTGGAGTGTACCTGGAGGGGACCACCAGCCCCAGCATTTT
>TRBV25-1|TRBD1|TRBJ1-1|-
CASRRTGASNTEAFF
TGTGCCAGCAGAAGGACAGGGGCCTCGAACACTGAAGCTTTCTTT
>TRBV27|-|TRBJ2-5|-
CASSPGPRGGETQYF
TGTGCCAGCAGCCCCGGGCCCCGAGGGGGAGAGACCCAGTACTTC
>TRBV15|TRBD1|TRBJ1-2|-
CATSRSPGGTVNYGYTF
TGTGCCACCAGCAGATCCCCCGGTGGGACAGTTAACTATGGCTACACCTTC
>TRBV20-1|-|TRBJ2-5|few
CSARIKTQYF
TGCAGTGCTAGAATTAAGACCCAGTACTTC
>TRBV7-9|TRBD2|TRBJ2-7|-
CASSRLAENYEQYF
TGTGCCAGCAGCCGACTAGCGGAGAACTACGAGCAGTACTTC
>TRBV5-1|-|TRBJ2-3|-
CASSSRTATDTQYF
TGCGCCAGCAGCTCCAGGACTGCCACAGATACGCAGTATTTT
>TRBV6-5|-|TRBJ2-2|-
CASTPDSPGELFF
TGTGCCAGCACCCCTGACAGCCCCGGGGAGCTGTTTTTT
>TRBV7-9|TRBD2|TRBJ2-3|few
CASSPPWRRGSLTDTQYF
TGTGCCAGCAGCCCCCCGTGGAGGCGGGGGTCCCTCACAGATACGCAGTATTTT
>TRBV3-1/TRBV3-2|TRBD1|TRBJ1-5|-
CASSQQGRDSNQPQHF
TGTGCCAGCAGTCAACAGGGGAGAGACAGCAATCAGCCCCAGCATTTT
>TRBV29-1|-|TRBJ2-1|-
CSAGSDEQFF
TGCAGCGCTGGAAGCGATGAGCAGTTCTTC
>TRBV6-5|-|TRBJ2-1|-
CASTLAGVPNEQFF
TGTGCCAGCACCCTTGCCGGGGTTCCCAATGAGCAGTTCTTC
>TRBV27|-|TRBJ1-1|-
CASSHWREGVSAFF
TGTGCCAGCAGTCATTGGAGGGAAGGGGTTAGCGCTTTCTTT
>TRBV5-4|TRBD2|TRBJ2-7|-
CASSPAGIEREAGEQYF
TGTGCCAGCAGCCCCGCAGGCATTGAGCGGGAGGCGGGCGAGCAGTACTTC
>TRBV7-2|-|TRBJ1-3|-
CASSPTFTSSGNTIYF
TGTGCCAGCAGCCCGACATTTACGAGCTCTGGAAACACCATATATTTT
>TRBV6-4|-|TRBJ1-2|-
CASSTGFYGYTF
TGTGCCAGCAGCACAGGGTTTTATGGCTACACCTTC
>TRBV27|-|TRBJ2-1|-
CASSSGRYNEQFF
TGTGCCAGCAGTTCGGGGAGATACAATGAGCAGTTCTTC
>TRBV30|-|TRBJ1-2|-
CAWSNGNYGYTF
TGTGCCTGGAGTAACGGTAACTATGGCTACACCTTC
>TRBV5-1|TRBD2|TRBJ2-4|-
CASRERLAGVNIQYF
TGCGCCAGCAGGGAACGACTAGCGGGGGTAAACATTCAGTACTTC
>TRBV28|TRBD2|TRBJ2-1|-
CASSTAGAGYNEQFF
TGTGCCAGCAGTACAGCGGGGGCCGGATACAATGAGCAGTTCTTC
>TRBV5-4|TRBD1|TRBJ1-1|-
CASSKGQGVNTEAFF
TGTGCCAGCAGCAAGGGACAGGGAGTGAACACTGAAGCTTTCTTT
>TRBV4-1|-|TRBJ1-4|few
CASSQDNGRRTNEKLFF
TGCGCCAGCAGCCAAGATAACGGAAGGAGGACTAATGAAAAACTGTTTTTT
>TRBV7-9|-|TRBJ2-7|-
CASSFVADSYEQYF
TGTGCCAGCAGCTTCGTCGCGGACTCCTACGAGCAGTACTTC
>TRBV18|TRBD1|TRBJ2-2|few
CASSPGQVGTGELFF
TGTGCCAGCTCACCGGGACAGGTCGGGACCGGGGAGCTGTTTTTT
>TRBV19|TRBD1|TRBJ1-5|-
CASSSLQGASNQPQHF
TGTGCCAGTAGTAGCCTACAGGGGGCGAGCAATCAGCCCCAGCATTTT
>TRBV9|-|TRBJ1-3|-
CASSPPGLIGNTIYF
TGTGCCAGCAGCCCCCCAGGGCTGATAGGAAACACCATATATTTT
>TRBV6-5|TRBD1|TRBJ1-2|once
CASSWTGVGYTF
TGTGCCAGCAGTTGGACAGGGGTCGGCTACACCTTC
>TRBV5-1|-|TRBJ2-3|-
CASSLEPRYTDTQYF
TGCGCCAGCAGCTTGGAGCCCCGGTATACAGATACGCAGTATTTT
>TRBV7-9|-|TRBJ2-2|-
CASSLRENTGELFF
TGTGCCAGCAGCTTGAGGGAGAACACCGGGGAGCTGTTTTTT
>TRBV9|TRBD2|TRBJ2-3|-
CASSVAGGGAADTQYF
TGTGCCAGCAGCGTAGCCGGCGGGGGGGCCGCAGATACGCAGTATTTT
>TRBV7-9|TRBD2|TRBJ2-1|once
CASSPRTSGISYNEQFF
TGTGCCAGCAGCCCAAGGACTAGCGGAATCTCCTACAATGAGCAGTTCTTC
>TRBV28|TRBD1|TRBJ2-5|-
CASSLGDRRQETQYF
TGTGCCAGCAGTTTGGGGGACAGGCGTCAAGAGACCCAGTACTTC
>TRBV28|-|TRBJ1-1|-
CASSLFPTGAFF
TGTGCCAGCAGTTTATTCCCCACGGGAGCTTTCTTT
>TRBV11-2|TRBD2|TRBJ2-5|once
CASSFYEGTLTSAQETQYF
TGTGCCAGCAGCTTCTACGAGGGGACGTTGACTAGCGCACAAGAGACCCAGTACTTC
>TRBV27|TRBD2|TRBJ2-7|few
CASSLSPDSAAGHEQYF
TGTGCCAGCAGTTTATCCCCCGACTCGGCAGCGGGGCACGAGCAGTACTTC
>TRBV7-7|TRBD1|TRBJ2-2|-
CASSLLGQGTGELFF
TGTGCTAGCAGCTTATTAGGACAGGGGACCGGGGAGCTGTTTTTT
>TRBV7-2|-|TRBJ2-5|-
CASSFAGVQETQYF
TGTGCCAGCAGCTTCGCCGGGGTCCAAGAGACCCAGTACTTC
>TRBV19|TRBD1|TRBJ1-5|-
CASSIAGGGGNQPQHF
TGTGCCAGTAGTATAGCGGGAGGGGGCGGCAATCAGCCCCAGCATTTT
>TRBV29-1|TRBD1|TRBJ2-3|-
CSVESQGVGTDTQYF
TGCAGCGTTGAGTCACAGGGGGTTGGTACAGATACGCAGTATTTT
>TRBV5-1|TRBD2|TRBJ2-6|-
CASSHLTSGLTLGANVLTF
TGCGCCAGCAGCCACCTGACTAGCGGCCTTACTTTAGGGGCCAACGTCCTGACTTTC
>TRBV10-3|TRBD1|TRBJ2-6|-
CAISEGPTGGPTGANVLTF
TGTGCCATCAGTGAGGGACCAACAGGGGGCCCGACTGGGGCCAACGTCCTGACTTTC
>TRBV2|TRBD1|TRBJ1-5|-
CASRAGQGAVGNQPQHF
TGTGCCAGCAGGGCCGGACAGGGGGCTGTGGGCAATCAGCCCCAGCATTTT
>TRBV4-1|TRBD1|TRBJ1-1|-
CASSQRDRVRDTEAFF
TGCGCCAGCAGCCAACGGGACAGGGTTCGGGACACTGAAGCTTTCTTT
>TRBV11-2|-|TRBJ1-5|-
CASSLDFVNQPQHF
TGTGCCAGCAGCTTAGATTTCGTGAATCAGCCCCAGCATTTT
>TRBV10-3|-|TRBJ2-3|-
CAISESTRYGSTDTQYF
TGTGCCATCAGTGAGTCGACTCGTTATGGGAGCACAGATACGCAGTATTTT
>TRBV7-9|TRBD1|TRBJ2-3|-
CASSSRTGEGTDTQYF
TGTGCCAGCAGCTCCAGGACAGGGGAGGGCACAGATACGCAGTATTTT
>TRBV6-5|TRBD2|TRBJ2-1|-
CASRRVAGDEQFF
TGTGCCAGCAGGAGAGTAGCGGGGGATGAGCAGTTCTTC
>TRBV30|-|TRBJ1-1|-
CAWSRPGGEAFF
TGTGCCTGGAGTCGTCCCGGGGGGGAAGCTTTCTTT
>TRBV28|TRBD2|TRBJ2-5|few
CASSRDYGETQYF
TGTGCCAGCAGCAGGGACTACGGGGAGACCCAGTACTTC
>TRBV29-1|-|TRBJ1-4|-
CSVEGGRDNEKLFF
TGCAGCGTTGAGGGAGGGCGCGATAATGAAAAACTGTTTTTT
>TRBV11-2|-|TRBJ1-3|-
CASSLFPGGVSGNTIYF
TGTGCCAGCAGCTTATTCCCGGGGGGGGTTTCTGGAAACACCATATATTTT
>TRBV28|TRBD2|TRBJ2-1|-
CASSLDYGTSGFNEQFF
TGTGCCAGCAGTTTGGACTACGGGACTAGCGGTTTCAATGAGCAGTTCTTC
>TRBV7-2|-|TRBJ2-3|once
CASSGQRTDTQYF
TGTGCCAGCAGCGGCCAGCGAACAGATACGCAGTATTTT